The rows below give T cell receptor beta chains drawn from one sample of a study of blood T cell repertoires in COVID-19. The table came from immunoSEQ multiplex PCR; TCRdb's copy has only in-frame clones and leaves some out. Seen here are approximately 110,000 clones, over 80% observed once, and the top ten hold roughly 18%. The specimen was peripheral blood. The receptor source for this set is a woman aged 55-70 years with acute or convalescent COVID-19. CDR3s include the opening cysteine and the closing phenylalanine or tryptophan. A D gene is named only where the DNA matches it firmly. Clone sizes are given selectively: once, few, many, or a class where the clone is expanded.

v_call	clone_size	j_call	d_call	cdr3_nt	cdr3_aa
TRBV5-8	once	TRBJ2-7	TRBD2	TGTGCCAGCAGCCTGCGGGAGCGACGGGACGGCTCCTACGAGCAGTACTTC	CASSLRERRDGSYEQYF
TRBV30	.	TRBJ1-1	.	TGTGCCTGGACTGGGACGGGGGTTGTCACCACTGAAGCTTTCTTT	CAWTGTGVVTTEAFF
TRBV4-1	.	TRBJ1-5	.	TGCGCCAGCAGCCAAGGGCTAGGGCAGGGGAATCAGCCCCAGCATTTT	CASSQGLGQGNQPQHF
TRBV11-2	.	TRBJ1-5	.	TGTGCCAGCAGCTTAGAAGGAGCTCAGCCCCAGCATTTT	CASSLEGAQPQHF
TRBV5-1	.	TRBJ2-1	.	TGCGCCAGCAGCTTTTCAGGTGATAACAATGAGCAGTTCTTC	CASSFSGDNNEQFF
TRBV12-3/TRBV12-4	.	TRBJ2-3	TRBD2	TGTGCCAGCAGTTTGAAAGCGGGGGATACGCAGTATTTT	CASSLKAGDTQYF
TRBV28	.	TRBJ1-6	TRBD1	TGTGCCAGCAGTTTATTCTCTCGGCCCCAGGGGGCCCTCCACTTT	CASSLFSRPQGALHF
TRBV12-3/TRBV12-4	once	TRBJ1-2	TRBD1	TGTGCCAGCAGCGTTAGGGACAGCTATGGCTACACCTTC	CASSVRDSYGYTF
TRBV5-8	.	TRBJ1-5	.	TGTGCCAGCAGCTCTGACACCTACAATCAGCCCCAGCATTTT	CASSSDTYNQPQHF
TRBV18	.	TRBJ1-1	.	TGTGCCAGCTCAATGTCTAGGGACTCTGAAGCTTTCTTT	CASSMSRDSEAFF
TRBV29-1	.	TRBJ1-1	.	TGCAGCGCCCACCCGGGTGAGGGAGAAGCTTTCTTT	CSAHPGEGEAFF
TRBV5-4	once	TRBJ1-2	.	TGTGCCAGCAGCTTTGGCTCCTCGGGGACACCCCTAGGCTACACCTTC	CASSFGSSGTPLGYTF
TRBV18	.	TRBJ2-1	.	TGTGCCAGCTCCCCCGCGGGACTGGAGCAGTTCTTC	CASSPAGLEQFF
TRBV6-5	few	TRBJ1-4	.	TGTGCCAGCAGACAGACGGGGGGAAAACTGTTTTTT	CASRQTGGKLFF
TRBV12-1	.	TRBJ2-7	.	TGTGCCAGCAGCTTTGTCCCCAGGGACGAGCAGTACTTC	CASSFVPRDEQYF
TRBV7-9	few	TRBJ1-4	.	TGTGCCAGCAGCACCAACAGGCGGAATGAAAAACTGTTTTTT	CASSTNRRNEKLFF
TRBV6-1	.	TRBJ1-2	.	TGTGCCAGCAGTGAAGTGGCAGTTGGTGGCTACACCTTC	CASSEVAVGGYTF